The present TCR beta chain was sequenced within a study of glioma-infiltrating T cells. Using RNA template, CDR3s of TCR alpha and beta were amplified with iRepertoire arm-PCR. For one-step reverse transcription and amplification, about 90-400 ng of tissue mRNA or PBMC total RNA was used. TCRdb reprocessed the multiplex PCR reads with MiXCR, giving one entry per CDR3 protein. The data hold around 43,000 distinct CDR3 sequences, with about a fifth observed a single time. General study points: Non-neoplastic patients had below-expected tissue-blood divergence, while all gliomas exceeded expectation. Very few CDR3 sequences were shared between tissue and blood.

Per germline, CDR1 MNHEY and CDR2 SVGEGT. V dropped 1 base and J dropped 3 bases, with 4 bases sitting between them. This CDR3 has 12 residues. At least ten counts were recorded for this clonotype. Its antigen is currently unknown. The sequencing input was glioma tissue, nonneoplastic brain tissue, or PBMCs (not recorded which). This rearrangement joins TRBV6-2 or TRBV6-3 to TRBJ2-7; D gene ambiguous. The source is a human donor with low-grade glioma or glioblastoma, undergoing nonglioma brain surgery, or in good health (not recorded which). The CDR3 sequence is CASSYYGYEQYV. DNA of the CDR3: TGTGCCAGCAGTTACTACGGCTACGAGCAGTACGTC.